The entry below gives a single TCR beta chain sequence along with its context. Its antigen remains unidentified. This record comes from a study of cytomegalovirus exposure and HLA in healthy donors. The study's findings and limits: Presence/absence analyses took donor sequencing depth as roughly uniform.

The CDR3 runs 15 residues. Per germline, CDR1 SGHRS and CDR2 YFSETQ. V lost 5 bases, J lost 9 bases, and 21 bases lay in between. The PCR made use of 60 Vbeta and 13 Jbeta primers. Clones were sequenced by immunoSEQ multiplex PCR, and TCRdb holds only the in-frame ones, with some missing. The sample lists just over 70,000 clones, 70% to 85% occurring once. At collection, donors were nominally healthy, but unrecorded immune exposures were probable. The chain employs TRBV5-1 and TRBJ2-1; maybe TRBD2 (6 bases). This sequence was found in a human donor in good health. The sequencing sample was made of PBMCs. CDR3 nucleotides: TGCGCCAGCAGTTGGGGACTCAGAGGGTTCAGTGAGCAGTTCTTC. Encoded protein: CASSWGLRGFSEQFF. Supplemented by reference TRBV5-1 and TRBJ2-1, the full variable domain reads KAGVTQTPRYLIKTRGQQVTLSCSPISGHRSVSWYQQTPGQGLQFLFEYFSETQRNKGNFPGRFSGRQFSNSRSEMNVSTLELGDSALYLCASSWGLRGFSEQFFGPGTRLTVL.